Shown below are 13 T cell receptor beta chains from a single sample sequenced in a study of Ad26.COV2.S vaccination and SARS-CoV-2 variants. The table came from immunoSEQ multiplex PCR; TCRdb's copy has only in-frame clones and leaves some out. The table lists 300,000 to 400,000 clones, 75% to 90% of them singletons. Indicated treatment: some 20 received Ad26.COV2.S at low or high dose, single or two shots; 5 received placebo; per-sample allocation not given. Sample collection was performed on day 63 after the first vaccine or placebo injection. The input for sequencing was peripheral blood, taken in a trial of Ad26.COV2.S vaccine versus placebo. These receptors came from a person aged 18-65 years who received the Ad26.COV2.S COVID-19 vaccine or a placebo.

The chain carries TRBV9 and TRBJ2-3; 8 bases map to TRBD2. The CDR3 has 15 residues. Per germline, CDR1 SGDLS and CDR2 YYNGEE. J was trimmed by 2 bases and V by 4 bases; bases with no gene match: 6. CDR3 region: CASSPGGGHTDTQYF. CDR3 nucleotide sequence: TGTGCCAGCAGCCCGGGGGGGGGCCACACAGATACGCAGTATTTT.

The chain is built from TRBV28 and TRBJ1-4; 9 nucleotides match TRBD1. The CDR3 runs to 15 residues. V trimming: 5 bases; J trimming: 5 bases; junction bases outside the gene matches: 6. Looked up from germline, CDR1 is MDHEN and CDR2 is SYDVKM. CDR3 DNA: TGTGCCAGCAGTAGACCCGGGACAGGGAATGAAAAACTGTTTTTT. Encoded protein: CASSRPGTGNEKLFF.

V is TRBV5-1 and J is TRBJ1-1; TRBD1 might be the D (6 bases). V dropped 3 bases and J dropped 4 bases, with 10 bases sitting between them. CDR3 length: 13 amino acids. Germline V gene sequence: CDR1 SGHRS, CDR2 YFSETQ. The CDR3 protein is CASSWEGGTEAFF. CDR3 coding DNA: TGCGCCAGCAGCTGGGAAGGGGGCACTGAAGCTTTCTTT.

The chain links TRBV7-2 to TRBJ2-7, with TRBD2 identical over 13 bases. The junction had 7 bases not matched to a gene; V was cut back by 5 bases and J by 9 bases. From germline, CDR1 is SGHTA and CDR2 FQGNSA. CDR3 length: 14 residues. CDR3 in DNA: TGTGCCAGCAGCCTAGGACTAGCGGGAGTGGTGCAGTACTTC. Translation: CASSLGLAGVVQYF.

The rearrangement joins TRBV7-2 to TRBJ2-7; 8 nucleotides agree with TRBD2. This CDR3 is built from 15 residues. After removal of 1 base from V and 2 bases from J, the junction contained 4 bases not matched to a gene. CDR1 SGHTA and CDR2 FQGNSA come from the germline V gene. Here the CDR3 reads CASSLGLAGTYEQYF. CDR3 sequence (DNA): TGTGCCAGCAGCTTAGGGCTAGCGGGTACCTACGAGCAGTACTTC.

The chain joins TRBV6-5 to TRBJ1-4; the match to TRBD1 covers 7 bases. Looked up from germline, CDR1 is MNHEY and CDR2 is SVGAGI. The V segment lost 6 bases and the J segment 3 bases; nucleotides outside the gene matches: 7. The CDR3 loop spans 15 amino acids. CDR3 loop: CASRRKGAANEKLFF. Here the CDR3 DNA reads TGTGCCAGCAGGAGAAAGGGGGCTGCTAATGAAAAACTGTTTTTT.

This chain joins TRBV5-4 and TRBJ2-5; D is unclear. The V end lost 4 bases, the J end lost 0 bases, and 4 bases lay between the germline ends. The V gene's germline CDR1 is SGHNT and CDR2 YYREEE (reference sequence). This CDR3 is 12 amino acids long. DNA of the CDR3: TGTGCCAGCAGCGGTTACCAAGAGACCCAGTACTTC. Translated: CASSGYQETQYF.

CDR3 in amino acids: CASSLASGGRETQYF. CDR3 coding DNA: TGCGCCAGCAGCTTGGCTAGCGGAGGCCGGGAGACCCAGTACTTC. The V call is TRBV5-1, the J call TRBJ2-5, with 7 positions matching TRBD2. Germline trimming cut 0 bases from V and 5 bases from J; bases unmatched to any gene: 7. The germline V gene has CDR1 SGHRS and CDR2 YFSETQ. The CDR3 length is 15 residues.

This clone has more than one count but fewer than ten. The CDR3 spells CASTPVSGSNEKLFF. CDR3 in DNA: TGTGCCAGCACACCCGTTTCGGGGTCAAATGAAAAACTGTTTTTT. J is TRBJ1-4 and V is TRBV4-2; D is unclear. In germline, CDR1 is LGHNA, CDR2 YNFKEQ. This CDR3 comprises 15 residues. V gave up 7 bases and J gave up 5 bases, with 17 bases separating them.

The V and J genes are TRBV12-3 or TRBV12-4 and TRBJ1-5, with D unclear. V was trimmed by 3 bases and J by 2 bases, leaving 5 bases between them. The CDR3 extends over 13 amino acids. The CDR3 here is CASSFPGNQPQHF. CDR3 nucleotides: TGTGCCAGCAGTTTTCCGGGCAATCAGCCCCAGCATTTT.

The rearrangement joins TRBV5-4 to TRBJ2-7, with a weak D call TRBD1 (6 bases). The germline gives CDR1 SGHNT, CDR2 YYREEE (reference sequence). V lost 4 bases and J 3 bases, leaving 14 bases between the germline ends. CDR3 length equals 14 residues. CDR3 residues: CASSPIGGNYEQYF. CDR3 nucleotide sequence: TGTGCCAGCAGCCCGATAGGGGGAAACTACGAGCAGTACTTC.

The genes are TRBV27 and TRBJ1-1; TRBD1 matches at 8 bases. The CDR3 totals 15 residues. V was pared by 6 bases and J by 5 bases, with 11 bases of the junction left unmatched. Germline V gene sequence: CDR1 MNHEY, CDR2 SMNVEV (reference sequence). The CDR3 region is CASSLDGTGRTEAFF. CDR3 bases: TGTGCCAGCAGCTTAGACGGGACAGGTCGAACTGAAGCTTTCTTT.

The V call is TRBV10-1, the J call TRBJ2-3; 10 nucleotides line up with TRBD2. The V and J ends lost 4 bases and 4 bases, in that order; junction bases with no gene match: 11. The CDR3 extends over 17 amino acids. Germline lookup yields CDR1 WNHNN and CDR2 SYGVQD (reference sequence). The DNA of the CDR3 is TGCGCCAGCAGTGGCCCCCGACTAGCGGGTGGCCCAGATACGCAGTATTTT. It codes for CASSGPRLAGGPDTQYF.